Below are 26 T cell receptor beta chains sequenced from a single sample in a study of human T cells and chemical hapten exposure (dated by TCRdb to the early 2020s). The library was made by RACE. The sample was run on a NextSeq 500. The public reads were reanalyzed by TCRdb: fastp trimming at Q25, MiXCR alignment, in-frame beta chains only. CDR3 protein sequences are deduplicated, and each keeps its most common genes and DNA. The sample yields approximately 81,000 distinct CDR3 sequences; approximately 8.6% were counted once. The ten largest account for 1.5% of the sample. Reading the label with the study, this specimen's time point is: healthy volunteer bleed at 6 weeks. Total RNA was extracted from unfractionated whole blood collected in Tempus Blood RNA tubes. The specimen was whole blood. The receptors derive from a male donor in good health. Some clones in this sample may be carry-over from other donors' samples.

This clonotype was detected a few times. The V gene is TRBV5-6, the J gene TRBJ1-2; D gene unclear. From germline, CDR1 is SGHDT and CDR2 YYEEEE. V was cut by 4 bases and J by 1 base, with 11 bases left in between. The CDR3 has 14 residues. The DNA of the CDR3 is TGTGCCAGCAGCCGCGAGTCGTTTAACTATGGCTACACCTTC. This sequence encodes CASSRESFNYGYTF.

The chain recombines TRBV12-3 or TRBV12-4 with TRBJ2-2; 10 bases match TRBD1. Trimming took 5 bases from V and 5 from J; bases not matched to a gene: 5. The CDR3 spans 15 residues. CDR3 nucleotides: TGTGCCAGCAGTCCCGGGACAGGGGTTACCGGGGAGCTGTTTTTT. It is translated as CASSPGTGVTGELFF.

This clonotype came up a few times. This chain links TRBV19 with TRBJ1-4; D gene ambiguous. The CDR3 loop spans 11 amino acids. Trimming removed 3 bases at V and 9 bases at J, with 5 bases between. Looked up from germline, CDR1 is LNHDA and CDR2 is SQIVND (reference sequence). The CDR3 DNA follows: TGTGCCAGTAGTATCAACAAAAAACTGTTTTTT. Translation: CASSINKKLFF.

This clonotype has more than one count but fewer than ten. The chain links TRBV4-3 to TRBJ1-1; D might be TRBD1 (6 bases). V was shortened by 1 base and J by 1 base, with 13 bases between the two germline ends. The CDR3 has 16 amino acids. Germline V gives CDR1 LGHNA, CDR2 YSLEER. In DNA, the CDR3 is TGCGCCAGCAGCCAAGCCCAGGACAGTCCGAACACTGAAGCTTTCTTT. Its protein product is CASSQAQDSPNTEAFF.

This clonotype was seen ten or more times. This chain uses TRBV5-1 with TRBJ2-2; 7 bases agree with TRBD2. Per germline, CDR1 SGHRS and CDR2 YFSETQ. The length of the CDR3 is 14 residues. With 3 bases clipped from V and 6 bases from J, the junction kept 5 bases outside the gene matches. The CDR3 sequence: CASSSHGGAGELFF. The CDR3 region has the DNA TGCGCCAGCAGCTCCCATGGGGGGGCCGGGGAGCTGTTTTTT.

This clonotype showed up many times. The gene calls are TRBV6-2 or TRBV6-3 and TRBJ2-3; D may be TRBD2 (7 bases). CDR3 length equals 14 residues. V was trimmed by 4 bases and J by 2 bases, leaving 10 bases between them. Per the germline V gene, CDR1 is MNHEY and CDR2 is SVGEGT. CDR3 sequence: CASSSGGPTDTQYF. CDR3 DNA: TGTGCCAGCAGTTCGGGGGGCCCCACAGATACGCAGTATTTT.

This clonotype was seen a handful of times. The genes are TRBV5-1 and TRBJ2-6, with 7 bases lining up with TRBD1. This CDR3 is built from 17 residues. The germline V gene has CDR1 SGHRS and CDR2 YFSETQ. Trimming at V came to 5 bases and at J to 0 bases, leaving 8 bases not matched to a gene. CDR3 sequence: CASSWDSNISGANVLTF. CDR3 nucleotides: TGCGCCAGCAGTTGGGACAGCAATATCTCTGGGGCCAACGTCCTGACTTTC.

This clonotype came up a few times. The rearrangement uses TRBV7-3 and TRBJ1-1; no definite D call. Germline V lookup: CDR1 SGHTA, CDR2 FQGTGA. The germline V and J ends were trimmed by 6 bases and 7 bases, with 18 bases remaining between them. CDR3 size: 14 residues. As DNA, the CDR3 is TGTGCCAGCAGTCCAACGGGGTTGAATGGTGAAGCTTTCTTT. Its translation is CASSPTGLNGEAFF.

This clonotype was counted a few times. V is TRBV12-3 or TRBV12-4 and J is TRBJ1-5; D is perhaps TRBD1 (5 bases). CDR3 length: 14 amino acids. The V end lost 2 bases, the J end lost 4 bases, and 9 bases lay between the germline ends. The CDR3 here is CASSLLAGNQPQHF. The CDR3, as DNA: TGTGCCAGCAGTTTACTCGCAGGGAATCAGCCCCAGCATTTT.

In this sample, this clonotype turned up a few times. The V gene is TRBV7-8, the J gene TRBJ2-5, with TRBD1 matching over 7 bases. CDR1 is SGHVS and CDR2 is FQNEAQ in the germline V gene. With V trimmed by 5 bases and J by 4 bases, 7 bases remained unmatched. The length of the CDR3 is 14 residues. The CDR3 DNA reads TGTGCCAGCAGCCCCACAGGGGCGGGAGAGACCCAGTACTTC. This translates into CASSPTGAGETQYF. The full variable domain, its missing parts supplied by reference TRBV7-8 and TRBJ2-5, is GAGVSQSPRYKVAKRGQDVALRCDPISGHVSLFWYQQALGQGPEFLTYFQNEAQLDKSGLPSDRFFAERPEGSVSTLKIQRTQQEDSAVYLCASSPTGAGETQYFGPGTRLLVL.

The CDR3: CASSYPDSTDTQYF. CDR3 in DNA: TGTGCCAGCAGTTACCCCGACAGCACAGATACGCAGTATTTT. The chain links TRBV6-2 or TRBV6-3 to TRBJ2-3; no clear D gene. This CDR3 spans 14 amino acids. Per the germline V gene, CDR1 is MNHEY and CDR2 is SVGEGT. V lost 2 bases to trimming and J lost 0 bases, with 6 bases between them.

The V call is TRBV5-1, the J call TRBJ2-1; TRBD1 might be the D (6 bases). Germline V gives CDR1 SGHRS, CDR2 YFSETQ. Trimming shortened V by 0 bases and J by 8 bases, and 15 bases separated the two germline ends. The CDR3 runs 15 residues. The chain's CDR3 is CASSLGTGRADEQFF. In nucleotides, the CDR3 is TGCGCCAGCAGCTTGGGTACAGGGCGGGCGGATGAGCAGTTCTTC.

This clonotype was seen a few times. The chain carries TRBV18 and TRBJ1-2; 7 nucleotides align to TRBD1. The germline CDR1 and CDR2 sequences are KGHSH and LQKENI. The CDR3 is 14 residues long. V was clipped by 3 bases and J by 3 bases; unmatched bases: 4. The CDR3 protein is CASSPPQGDYGYTF. Written as DNA, the CDR3 is TGTGCCAGCTCACCTCCGCAGGGGGACTATGGCTACACCTTC.

Only a few counts were recorded for this clonotype. The chain combines TRBV9 with TRBJ2-3, with D perhaps matching TRBD2 (6 bases). V lost 0 bases, J lost 5 bases, and 13 bases lay in between. The CDR3 runs to 15 residues. Germline lookup yields CDR1 SGDLS and CDR2 YYNGEE. The CDR3 is CASSVGGLPRDTQYF. In DNA, the CDR3 is TGTGCCAGCAGCGTAGGGGGACTCCCCCGAGATACGCAGTATTTT.

This clonotype was observed at least ten times. This chain connects TRBV7-7 to TRBJ2-7; 11 bases align to TRBD1. Germline CDR1 and CDR2: SSHAT and FNYEAQ (reference sequence). Germline trimming cut 3 bases from V and 3 bases from J; bases unmatched to any gene: 1. The CDR3 is 14 amino acids. This CDR3 is CASSLGQGDYEQYF. The CDR3 bases are TGTGCCAGCAGCTTGGGACAGGGGGACTACGAGCAGTACTTC. Variable domain in full (rest from reference TRBV7-7 and TRBJ2-7): GAGVSQSPRYKVTKRGQDVTLRCDPISSHATLYWYQQALGQGPEFLTYFNYEAQPDKSGLPSDRFSAERPEGSISTLTIQRTEQRDSAMYRCASSLGQGDYEQYFGPGTRLTVT.

The genes are TRBV7-8 and TRBJ1-5, with unresolved D. V lost 1 base and J lost 1, with 11 bases in between. The CDR3 covers 16 residues. Looked up from germline, CDR1 is SGHVS and CDR2 is FQNEAQ. This chain's CDR3 is CASSLVIGRSNQPQHF. For the CDR3, the DNA is TGTGCCAGCAGCTTAGTTATTGGGAGGAGCAATCAGCCCCAGCATTTT.

This clonotype was seen a few times. This sequence joins TRBV3-1 and TRBJ2-2; 7 bases agree with TRBD1. V gave up 4 bases and J gave up 1 base; unmatched junction bases: 6. Looked up from germline, CDR1 is LGHDT and CDR2 is YNNKEL (reference sequence). CDR3 length: 16 residues. The CDR3 region is CASSPPGQENTGELFF. DNA of the CDR3: TGTGCCAGCAGCCCCCCTGGACAGGAGAACACCGGGGAGCTGTTTTTT.

The rearrangement joins TRBV27 to TRBJ2-7, with 8 bases lining up with TRBD1. V trimming: 5 bases; J trimming: 2 bases; junction bases outside the gene matches: 2. CDR1 and CDR2 from the germline V gene are MNHEY and SMNVEV (reference sequence). The CDR3 is 13 amino acids. CDR3 DNA: TGTGCCAGCAGTGAGACAGGGGCCTACGAGCAGTACTTC. The encoded protein is CASSETGAYEQYF.

This clonotype was observed at least ten times. The chain joins TRBV20-1 to TRBJ1-4; tentative D call: TRBD1 (6 bases). The CDR3 is 13 residues long. CDR1 is DFQATT and CDR2 is SNEGSKA in the germline V gene (reference sequence). Trimming stripped 6 bases from V and 4 bases from J, with 12 bases between. In nucleotides, the CDR3 is TGCAGTGCCGGGGGGCAGGTTAATGAAAAACTGTTTTTT. Protein sequence: CSAGGQVNEKLFF.

In this sample, this clonotype turned up a few times. The V call is TRBV12-3 or TRBV12-4, the J call TRBJ2-5, with 7 bases that match TRBD2. The CDR3 extends over 14 amino acids. The J segment lost 2 bases and the V segment lost 3 bases, leaving 3 bases of the junction unmatched. CDR3: CASSFEGGQETQYF. CDR3 sequence (DNA): TGTGCCAGCAGTTTCGAGGGAGGGCAAGAGACCCAGTACTTC.

The CDR3 DNA reads TGTGCCAGCAGCAAAGCTGCCCCCGAGGCGGACTATGGCTACACCTTC. Amino acid sequence: CASSKAAPEADYGYTF. The rearrangement joins TRBV21-1 to TRBJ1-2; TRBD1, the table's D call, was not compared with the DNA. TRBV21-1 is assigned pseudogene status. The length of the CDR3 is 16 residues.

The rearrangement uses TRBV11-3 and TRBJ2-1, with D maybe TRBD1 (6 bases). The CDR3 has 13 residues. The V gene's germline CDR1 is SGHNT and CDR2 YENEEA. V lost 4 bases to trimming and J lost 9 bases, with 13 bases between them. CDR3 sequence reads: CASSSQGSGEQFF. CDR3 DNA: TGTGCCAGCAGCTCACAGGGTTCCGGTGAGCAGTTCTTC.

This clonotype was seen a few times. The chain carries TRBV6-6 and TRBJ2-3; TRBD1 is a possible D gene (6 bases). The CDR3 is made up of 17 amino acids. Germline V gene sequence: CDR1 MNHNY, CDR2 SVGAGI (reference sequence). V lost 8 bases to trimming and J lost 0 bases, with 21 bases between them. This chain's CDR3 is CASSYRGRDTSTDTQYF. In nucleotides, the CDR3 is TGTGCCAGCTCCTATAGGGGACGGGACACAAGCACAGATACGCAGTATTTT.

This clonotype was picked up many times. This chain links TRBV10-3 with TRBJ1-1; weak D call: TRBD1 (5 bases). Germline assignment: CDR1 ENHRY and CDR2 SYGVKD. This CDR3 spans 14 amino acids. V lost 2 bases and J 5 bases, leaving 12 bases between the germline ends. CDR3 region: CAISEVQGKTEAFF. CDR3 bases: TGTGCCATCAGTGAGGTTCAGGGAAAAACTGAAGCTTTCTTT.

This clonotype has a handful of counts. Likely a read error: the CDR3 ends without its conserved phenylalanine or tryptophan. Because the CDR3's place on the DNA is in doubt, the DNA is left out and the CDR3 is given as listed by TCRdb. The V gene is TRBV14, the J gene TRBJ1-1; the D segment call TRBD1 is taken from the table without a DNA check. Ends included, the CDR3 has 13 residues. Germline-derived CDR1 and CDR2 are SGHDN and FVKESK. The chain's CDR3 is CASSQVEGGTARI.

The chain has TRBV27 and TRBJ2-1; 11 bases align to TRBD2. The V gene's germline CDR1 is MNHEY and CDR2 SMNVEV (reference sequence). J was trimmed by 5 bases and V by 6 bases; bases with no gene match: 6. The CDR3 runs 15 residues. This CDR3 is CASSALAGGHNEQFF. CDR3 nucleotide sequence: TGTGCCAGCAGCGCGCTAGCGGGAGGCCACAATGAGCAGTTCTTC.